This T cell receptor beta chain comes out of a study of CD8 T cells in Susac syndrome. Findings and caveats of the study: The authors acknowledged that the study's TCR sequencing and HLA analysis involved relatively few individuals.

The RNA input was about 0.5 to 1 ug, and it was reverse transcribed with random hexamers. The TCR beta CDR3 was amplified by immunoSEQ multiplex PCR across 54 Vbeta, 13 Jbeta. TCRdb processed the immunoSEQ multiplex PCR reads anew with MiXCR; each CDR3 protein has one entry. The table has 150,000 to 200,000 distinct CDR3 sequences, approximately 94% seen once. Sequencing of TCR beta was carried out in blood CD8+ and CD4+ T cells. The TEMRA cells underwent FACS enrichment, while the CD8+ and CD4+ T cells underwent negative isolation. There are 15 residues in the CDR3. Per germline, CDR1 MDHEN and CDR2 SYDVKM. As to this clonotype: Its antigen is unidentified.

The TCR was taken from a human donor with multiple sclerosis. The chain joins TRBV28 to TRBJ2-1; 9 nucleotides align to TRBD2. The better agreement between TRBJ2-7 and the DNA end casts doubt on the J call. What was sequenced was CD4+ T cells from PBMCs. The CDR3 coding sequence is TGTGCCAGCAGTGAAGCGGGAGGAAGAGGAGACGAGCAGTACTTC. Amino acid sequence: CASSEAGGRGDEQYF.